These T cell receptor beta chains were read from a single sample in a study of cytomegalovirus exposure and HLA in healthy donors. Using immunoSEQ multiplex PCR, the repertoire was profiled, and TCRdb retains in-frame clones only, with some absent. In the table there are 200,000 or so clones, roughly 83% of which are singletons. Sequenced: PBMCs. The receptor source for this set is a boy aged 5 to 17 in good health and CMV-seronegative. CDR3s include the opening cysteine and the closing phenylalanine or tryptophan.

j_call | v_call | cdr3_aa
TRBJ2-3 | TRBV5-1 | CASSSIASGGTDTQYF
TRBJ1-6 | TRBV5-5 | CASSLTDSPLHF
TRBJ2-7 | TRBV7-3 | CASSLLAGASYYEQYF
TRBJ2-1 | TRBV30 | CAWRGLSYNEQFF
TRBJ1-4 | TRBV6-5 | CASSPLRGESEKLFF
TRBJ1-5 | TRBV18 | CASSPRQGGGQPQHF
TRBJ2-3 | TRBV4-1 | CASSRLESDTQYF
TRBJ2-7 | TRBV18 | CASSPVREQYF
TRBJ2-5 | TRBV6-1 | CASGGTGGDQETQYF
TRBJ1-2 | TRBV7-2 | CASSLGQGFVGGYTF
TRBJ1-1 | TRBV7-9 | CASSTYRGLNTEAFF